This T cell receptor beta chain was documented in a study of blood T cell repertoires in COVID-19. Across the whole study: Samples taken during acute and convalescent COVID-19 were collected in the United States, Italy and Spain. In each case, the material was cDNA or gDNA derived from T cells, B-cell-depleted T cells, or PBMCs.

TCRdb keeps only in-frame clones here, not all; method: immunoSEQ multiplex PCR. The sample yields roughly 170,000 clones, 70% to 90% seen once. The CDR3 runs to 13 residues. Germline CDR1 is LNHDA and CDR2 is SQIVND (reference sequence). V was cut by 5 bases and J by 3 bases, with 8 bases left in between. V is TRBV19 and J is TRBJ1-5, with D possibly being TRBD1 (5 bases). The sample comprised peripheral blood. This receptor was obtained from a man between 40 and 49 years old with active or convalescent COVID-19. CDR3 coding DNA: TGTGCCAGTAGTCCAGGGATCAATCAGCCCCAGCATTTT. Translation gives CASSPGINQPQHF.